This TCR beta chain was obtained from a study of cytomegalovirus exposure and HLA in healthy donors. Study-wide points: One later analysis reportedly identified an Asian-associated ancestry cluster that showed fewer N-insertions than the approximately 700-donor mean. DRB1 had the most TCR associations and HLA-C the fewest, a later analysis found, with rates varying by HLA locus.

Deletions cut 2 bases from V and 4 bases from J, with 8 bases between. This CDR3 has 12 residues. CDR1 and CDR2 (germline): GTSNPN, SVGIG (reference sequence). PCR used 60 Vbeta primers and 13 Jbeta primers. Assay: immunoSEQ multiplex PCR; the TCRdb copy retains only in-frame clones and omits some. The table includes about 160,000 clones, approximately 80% detected once. As to this clone: What it binds is not known.

The receptor was isolated from a male donor in good health and CMV-seropositive. V is TRBV30 and J is TRBJ1-2; no firm D call. Sequenced: PBMCs. This CDR3 is CAWSPGGYGYTF. The CDR3, as DNA: TGTGCCTGGAGTCCCGGTGGCTATGGCTACACCTTC.